This T cell receptor beta chain was documented in a study of T cells in localized non-small cell lung cancer. Clones were read by immunoSEQ multiplex PCR, and TCRdb kept only the in-frame ones, dropping some. The sample consists of about 78,000 clones, approximately 84% of them appearing once. The germline V gene encodes CDR1 SGHAT and CDR2 FQNNGV. The ends were cut back, 1 base at V and 5 bases at J, with 14 bases in the middle. The CDR3 is made up of 15 amino acids. The chain recombines TRBV11-2 with TRBJ2-5; D remains unclear. Sequencing used peripheral blood, obtained before any cancer treatment. The TCR sequence derives from a man aged 40 to 69 with stage I lung adenocarcinoma. The CDR3 region has the DNA TGTGCCAGCAGCTTAGGTTATAACAGACGGGAGACCCAGTACTTC. This translates into CASSLGYNRRETQYF.